This is a list of T cell receptor beta chains from one sample in a study of blood T cells in healthy people across ages. Via MiXCR, TCRdb re-called the 5' RACE reads, giving one row per CDR3 protein. The sample carries about 600,000 distinct CDR3 sequences, roughly 48% recorded once. Sequencing was performed on blood. These receptors were obtained from an elderly man in good health. The CDR3 runs from the conserved cysteine through the conserved F or W.

v_gene: TRBV12-3/TRBV12-4
j_gene: TRBJ2-1
CDR3aa: CASRKWTGGSGEQFF

v_gene: TRBV20-1
j_gene: TRBJ2-2
CDR3aa: CSARAPVAGANTGELFF

v_gene: TRBV7-2
j_gene: TRBJ2-5
CDR3aa: CASSLQVQPIETQYF

v_gene: TRBV10-3
j_gene: TRBJ2-3
CDR3aa: CAISGLGQGTDTQYF

v_gene: TRBV7-3
j_gene: TRBJ2-1
CDR3aa: CASSSTTGLGEQFF

v_gene: TRBV7-2
j_gene: TRBJ2-7
CDR3aa: CASSLSRTGIFEQYF

v_gene: TRBV20-1
j_gene: TRBJ2-5
CDR3aa: CSASRPTGLEETQYF

v_gene: TRBV20-1
j_gene: TRBJ2-7
CDR3aa: CSATRSPLAGGAYEQYF

v_gene: TRBV28
j_gene: TRBJ2-3
CDR3aa: CASSSPTSGEGTDTQYF

v_gene: TRBV18
j_gene: TRBJ2-5
CDR3aa: CASSHNGFQETQYF

v_gene: TRBV27
j_gene: NA
CDR3aa: CASKPPRRTEQYF

v_gene: TRBV21-1
j_gene: TRBJ2-7
CDR3aa: CASSRDRRLREQYF

v_gene: TRBV7-9
j_gene: TRBJ2-1
CDR3aa: CASSLGRERGNEQFF

v_gene: TRBV7-2
j_gene: TRBJ2-3
CDR3aa: CASSLHTGLAGGPRTDTQYF

v_gene: TRBV7-2
j_gene: TRBJ2-7
CDR3aa: CASSLVTGGTYEQYF

v_gene: TRBV7-8
j_gene: TRBJ2-3
CDR3aa: CASSLALDRFTQYF

v_gene: TRBV14
j_gene: TRBJ1-1
CDR3aa: CASSPTIENTEAFF

v_gene: TRBV3-1
j_gene: TRBJ2-3
CDR3aa: CASSQGLGARTDTQYF

v_gene: TRBV6-6
j_gene: TRBJ2-2
CDR3aa: CASSQTSPGHRNTGELFF

v_gene: TRBV20-1
j_gene: TRBJ2-3
CDR3aa: CSAPTGTDTQYF

v_gene: TRBV10-3
j_gene: TRBJ1-1
CDR3aa: CAIRQGAENTEAFF

v_gene: TRBV7-9
j_gene: TRBJ1-2
CDR3aa: CASSWDQGAHGYTF

v_gene: TRBV4-1
j_gene: TRBJ2-3
CDR3aa: CVSRPVDRDYTDTQYF

v_gene: TRBV6-6
j_gene: TRBJ1-6
CDR3aa: CASSHGGTSINSPLHF

v_gene: TRBV28
j_gene: TRBJ2-3
CDR3aa: CASSLLVAGGTDTQYF

v_gene: TRBV9
j_gene: NA
CDR3aa: CASSVVGGNEQYF

v_gene: TRBV7-9
j_gene: TRBJ1-2
CDR3aa: CASSKRDTLAGYTF

v_gene: TRBV6-6
j_gene: TRBJ2-7
CDR3aa: CASSWSPSEQYF

v_gene: TRBV4-3
j_gene: TRBJ2-2
CDR3aa: CASSQDTARSGGELFF

v_gene: TRBV29-1
j_gene: TRBJ2-1
CDR3aa: CSVAPLAYQSEQFF

v_gene: TRBV6-5
j_gene: TRBJ2-3
CDR3aa: CASRSLGLGTDTQYF

v_gene: TRBV3-1
j_gene: NA
CDR3aa: CASSQATGVREQYF

v_gene: TRBV30
j_gene: TRBJ2-7
CDR3aa: CAWTIKGVHEQYF

v_gene: TRBV18
j_gene: TRBJ2-7
CDR3aa: CASSPQNAEQYF

v_gene: TRBV24-1
j_gene: TRBJ1-5
CDR3aa: CATSEGYQPQHF

v_gene: TRBV4-3
j_gene: TRBJ2-5
CDR3aa: CASSQDWTGEETQYF

v_gene: TRBV20-1
j_gene: NA
CDR3aa: CSARGPQLGDEQYF

v_gene: TRBV20-1
j_gene: TRBJ1-1
CDR3aa: CSANERAAFF

v_gene: TRBV27
j_gene: TRBJ1-1
CDR3aa: CASSSLDSLRAFF

v_gene: TRBV6-6
j_gene: TRBJ1-4
CDR3aa: CASRVQGSEKLFF

v_gene: TRBV12-3/TRBV12-4
j_gene: TRBJ2-7
CDR3aa: CASSHSGTRGEQYF

v_gene: TRBV3-1
j_gene: TRBJ2-3
CDR3aa: CASSTRVDTQYF

v_gene: TRBV29-1
j_gene: TRBJ2-1
CDR3aa: CSVETLAGAPETQFF

v_gene: TRBV27
j_gene: TRBJ1-2
CDR3aa: CASSPEGNYGYTF

v_gene: TRBV7-2
j_gene: NA
CDR3aa: CASSLPVLGTVHYEQYF

v_gene: TRBV9
j_gene: NA
CDR3aa: CASSIHRDRGEQYF

v_gene: TRBV4-3
j_gene: TRBJ1-2
CDR3aa: CASSQDFAEGDYGYTF

v_gene: TRBV12-5
j_gene: TRBJ2-1
CDR3aa: CASGSCGASGCEQFF

v_gene: TRBV7-9
j_gene: TRBJ2-6
CDR3aa: CASSPRGASGANVLTF

v_gene: TRBV12-3/TRBV12-4
j_gene: TRBJ2-7
CDR3aa: CASSLTRPSLGYEQYF